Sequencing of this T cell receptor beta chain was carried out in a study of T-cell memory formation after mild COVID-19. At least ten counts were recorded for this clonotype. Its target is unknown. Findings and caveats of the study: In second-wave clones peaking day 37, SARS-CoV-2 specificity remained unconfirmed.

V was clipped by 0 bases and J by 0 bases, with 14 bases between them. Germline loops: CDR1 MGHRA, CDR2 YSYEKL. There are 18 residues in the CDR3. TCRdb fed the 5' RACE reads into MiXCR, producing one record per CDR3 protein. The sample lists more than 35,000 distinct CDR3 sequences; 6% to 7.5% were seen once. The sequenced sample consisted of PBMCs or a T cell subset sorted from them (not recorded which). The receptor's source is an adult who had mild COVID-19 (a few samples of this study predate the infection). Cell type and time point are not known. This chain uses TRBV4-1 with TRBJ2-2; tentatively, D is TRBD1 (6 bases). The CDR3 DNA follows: TGCGCCAGCAGCCAAGATGATTTGGGGACAACGAACACCGGGGAGCTGTTTTTT. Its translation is CASSQDDLGTTNTGELFF.